This T cell receptor (beta chain) was sequenced in a study of beta chain features in type 1 diabetes. Expressed TCRB transcripts were sequenced because the isolated RNA had all been reverse transcribed beforehand. An average near 3.57 million reads came from naive, central memory and regulatory T cell samples. Generated by immunoSEQ multiplex PCR, the TCRdb table keeps only in-frame clones and is missing some. The profile shows around 340,000 clones, approximately 8% of them singletons. Stem cell-like memory, regulatory, central memory and naive CD4+ cells were sorted via CD45RO/CCR7/CD25/CD127/CD95/CD27. Each sorted population was over 98% pure. Study-level points and caveats: Type 1 diabetes patients had VDJ junctions that carried fewer insertions and more deletions.

This clone was counted between two and nine times. Its antigen is still unknown. Material for sequencing was central memory CD4+ T cells from blood. This TCR derives from a woman between 18 and 29 years old in good health.

The CDR3 nucleotides are TGTGCCAGCAGCCCAAGCGGACAGGGGACCTCCTACGAGCAGTACTTC. Amino acids: CASSPSGQGTSYEQYF. V and J are TRBV7-3 and TRBJ2-7; 9 bases line up with TRBD1. The CDR3 has 16 amino acids. The germline V gene has CDR1 SGHTA and CDR2 FQGTGA. J lost 0 bases, V lost 5 bases, and 8 bases had no gene match.